These 18 T cell receptor beta chains came from one sample sequenced in a study of CD8 T cells in Susac syndrome. RNA, at about 0.45 to 1 ug, was reverse transcribed with random hexamers. TCRdb itself ran the immunoSEQ multiplex PCR reads through MiXCR, one entry per CDR3 protein. Found here are some 170,000 distinct CDR3 sequences, just under 95% of them singletons; the top ten hold around 0.11%. Sequencing used CD4+ T cells from PBMCs. The receptors stem from a human donor in good health.

The chain is built from TRBV29-1 and TRBJ2-1, with 8 bases aligning to TRBD2. Germline V CDR1 and CDR2: SQVTM, ANQGSEA. The length of the CDR3 is 13 residues. The V gene end was trimmed by 4 bases and the J gene end by 4 bases; junction bases not matched to a gene: 3. In nucleotides, the CDR3 is TGCAGCGTTGGGACTAGCAGATACAATGAGCAGTTCTTC. The encoded protein is CSVGTSRYNEQFF.

The chain uses TRBV14 and TRBJ2-5; 12 nucleotides line up with TRBD2. The CDR3 is 16 amino acids. The trim removed 4 bases at V and 4 bases at J, leaving 7 bases unmatched. Germline V gives CDR1 SGHDN, CDR2 FVKESK. This CDR3 is CASSPLLAGGPETQYF. DNA for the CDR3: TGTGCCAGCAGCCCCCTCCTAGCGGGAGGGCCAGAGACCCAGTACTTC.

The V gene is TRBV5-1, the J gene TRBJ2-3, with D perhaps matching TRBD2 (6 bases). Germline V gene lookup returns CDR1 SGHRS and CDR2 YFSETQ. The CDR3 consists of 13 residues. Trimming left V 4 bases short and J 4 bases short, with 10 bases between. DNA for the CDR3: TGCGCCAGCAGCAGAAGGGAGGCAGATACGCAGTATTTT. Protein product: CASSRREADTQYF.

The J gene is TRBJ2-7, the V gene TRBV20-1, with TRBD1 matching over 10 bases. Unmatched junction bases numbered 5, after V lost 2 bases and J lost 4 bases. The CDR3 sequence is 14 residues long. Per germline, CDR1 DFQATT and CDR2 SNEGSKA (reference sequence). The CDR3 spells CSARPGTGEYEQYF. CDR3 nucleotides: TGCAGTGCTAGACCTGGGACAGGGGAGTACGAGCAGTACTTC.

V gene TRBV29-1 combines with J gene TRBJ1-4; D not certain. V was clipped by 0 bases and J by 6 bases, with 11 bases between them. The CDR3 extends over 14 amino acids. CDR1 is SQVTM, CDR2 ANQGSEA, per germline. CDR3 sequence reads: CSVEEGPGHEKLFF. The CDR3 DNA is TGCAGCGTTGAAGAAGGCCCCGGGCATGAAAAACTGTTTTTT.

The chain has TRBV30 and TRBJ2-7; no definite D call. Trimming removed 0 bases from V and 1 base from J, with 10 bases in between. Germline CDR1 is GTSNPN and CDR2 is SVGIG (reference sequence). The CDR3 contains 14 residues. CDR3 nucleotide sequence: TGTGCCTGGAGTGTTAAAACTTATTCCTACGAGCAGTACTTC. This codes for CAWSVKTYSYEQYF.

The chain has TRBV24-1 and TRBJ2-3; D is uncertain. Per the germline V gene, CDR1 is KGHDR and CDR2 is SFDVKD. This CDR3 is built from 14 residues. With 0 bases removed from V and 2 bases from J, the gap between germline ends came to 5 bases. The CDR3, as DNA: TGTGCCACCAGTGATTTGCCCAACACAGATACGCAGTATTTT. This translates into CATSDLPNTDTQYF.

The V call is TRBV3-1, the J call TRBJ1-2, with D possibly matching TRBD1 (6 bases). The CDR3 is 14 amino acids. CDR1 and CDR2 (germline): LGHDT, YNNKEL (reference sequence). With 4 bases removed from V and 4 bases from J, the gap between germline ends came to 13 bases. The CDR3 loop is CASSPGTYGYGYTF. DNA of the CDR3: TGTGCCAGCAGCCCCGGGACATACGGCTATGGCTACACCTTC.

The gene calls are TRBV7-9 and TRBJ2-3; TRBD2 matches 7 bases. The CDR3 runs to 14 residues. CDR1 is SEHNR, CDR2 FQNEAQ, per germline (reference sequence). Trimming cost V 1 base and J 3 bases; bases outside gene matches: 1. CDR3 nucleotide sequence: TGTGCCAGCAGCTTAGACGGGGGGACAGATACGCAGTATTTT. It is translated as CASSLDGGTDTQYF. Full variable domain (remainder filled in from reference TRBV7-9 and TRBJ2-3): DTGVSQNPRHKITKRGQNVTFRCDPISEHNRLYWYRQTLGQGPEFLTYFQNEAQLEKSRLLSDRFSAERPKGSFSTLEIQRTEQGDSAMYLCASSLDGGTDTQYFGPGTRLTVL.

The rearrangement joins TRBV30 to TRBJ2-7, with 11 nucleotides matching TRBD1. The CDR3 is 15 residues long. Germline V gives CDR1 GTSNPN, CDR2 SVGIG (reference sequence). V trimming: 7 bases; J trimming: 4 bases; junction bases outside the gene matches: 12. The CDR3, as DNA: TGTGCCTCAGGAACCGGGACAGGGGGTTGGTACGAGCAGTACTTC. Translation: CASGTGTGGWYEQYF.

This chain uses TRBV5-1 with TRBJ2-7; 7 positions match TRBD1. CDR1 and CDR2 from the germline V gene are SGHRS and YFSETQ. The CDR3 has 13 amino acids. J lost 2 bases, V lost 4 bases, and 3 bases had no gene match. CDR3 amino acids: CASSVDRTYEQYF. The CDR3 DNA follows: TGCGCCAGCAGCGTGGACAGGACCTACGAGCAGTACTTC.

The rearrangement joins TRBV6-1 to TRBJ1-5; the D gene is possibly TRBD1 (5 bases). CDR1 MNHNS and CDR2 SASEGT come from the germline V gene. The CDR3 runs 12 residues. Trimming shortened V by 8 bases and J by 5 bases, and 10 bases separated the two germline ends. CDR3 DNA: TGTGCCAGCGGGGGTGGCTATCAGCCCCAGCATTTT. Its translation is CASGGGYQPQHF.

The chain employs TRBV30 and TRBJ2-1; D might be TRBD1 (5 bases). From germline, CDR1 is GTSNPN and CDR2 SVGIG (reference sequence). This CDR3 region has 13 residues. The V and J ends lost 0 bases and 9 bases respectively, with 12 bases between them. The CDR3 protein is CAWSVVGATEQFF. As DNA, the CDR3 is TGTGCCTGGAGTGTTGTAGGGGCAACTGAGCAGTTCTTC.

V usage is TRBV2 and J usage is TRBJ2-1; tentatively, D is TRBD2 (6 bases). Trimming shortened V by 6 bases and J by 9 bases, and 21 bases separated the two germline ends. This CDR3 region has 15 residues. Germline values: CDR1 SNHLY, CDR2 FYNNEI. CDR3: CASRTLPSAASEQFF. CDR3 DNA: TGTGCCAGCAGAACTCTACCTAGCGCGGCTTCTGAGCAGTTCTTC.

The V gene is TRBV7-9, the J gene TRBJ2-1; possibly TRBD1 or TRBD2 for D (5 bases each). The V end was cut by 0 bases, the J end by 5 bases, with 8 bases between. Germline V gene sequence: CDR1 SEHNR, CDR2 FQNEAQ (reference sequence). The CDR3 contains 14 residues. The CDR3 protein is CASSLAGRNNEQFF. The DNA for the CDR3 is TGTGCCAGCAGCTTAGCGGGACGTAACAATGAGCAGTTCTTC.

This chain joins TRBV5-1 and TRBJ2-3; 13 nucleotides agree with TRBD2. Germline V gene data show CDR1 as SGHRS and CDR2 as YFSETQ. The V and J ends lost 4 bases and 6 bases, in that order; junction bases with no gene match: 8. The CDR3 is 16 amino acids. CDR3 in DNA: TGCGCCAGCAGCCTAGGACTAGCGGGAGTGGTGGATACGCAGTATTTT. Translating gives CASSLGLAGVVDTQYF.

The chain couples TRBV30 to TRBJ2-3, with 7 bases matching TRBD2. Germline lookup yields CDR1 GTSNPN and CDR2 SVGIG (reference sequence). V was clipped by 2 bases and J by 0 bases; unmatched bases: 2. This CDR3 is 14 amino acids long. The CDR3 DNA reads TGTGCCTGGAGTCATAGCGGGAGCACAGATACGCAGTATTTT. Amino acids: CAWSHSGSTDTQYF.

This chain connects TRBV6-5 to TRBJ1-1; D unresolved. The V gene lost 4 bases and the J gene lost 5 bases, with 11 bases spanning the gap. The CDR3 sequence is 13 residues long. Per germline, CDR1 MNHEY and CDR2 SVGAGI. The CDR3 is CASSWSSRTEAFF. In DNA form, the CDR3 reads TGTGCCAGCAGTTGGAGTTCTAGGACTGAAGCTTTCTTT.